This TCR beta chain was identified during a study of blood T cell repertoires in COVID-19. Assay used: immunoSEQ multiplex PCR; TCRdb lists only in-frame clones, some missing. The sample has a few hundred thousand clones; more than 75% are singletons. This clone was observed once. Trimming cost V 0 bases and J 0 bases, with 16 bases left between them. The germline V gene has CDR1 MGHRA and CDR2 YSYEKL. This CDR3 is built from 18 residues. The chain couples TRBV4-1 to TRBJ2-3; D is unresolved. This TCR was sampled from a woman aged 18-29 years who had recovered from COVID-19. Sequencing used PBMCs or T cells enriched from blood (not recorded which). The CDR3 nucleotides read TGCGCCAGCAGCCAAGATAGGAACAGAATCGCTAGCACAGATACGCAGTATTTT. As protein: CASSQDRNRIASTDTQYF.